This is a list of T cell receptor beta chains from one sample in a study of shared clonotypes between healthy human individuals. Clones were sequenced by immunoSEQ multiplex PCR, and TCRdb holds only the in-frame ones, with some missing. Of about 2 million clones detected, roughly 96% appear once; the ten largest clones hold 0.13%. Sequences were obtained from naive CD4+ T cells sorted from blood. The receptors were gathered from a man younger than 35 in good health. The CDR3 runs from the conserved cysteine through the conserved F or W. The D gene is left open where the match is weak. Size values are once, few and many counts, or a class for expanded clones, and some rows have none.

TRBJ2-1 | TRBV5-1 | TRBD2 | . | CASSLGGTSGRNEQFF | TGCGCCAGCAGCTTGGGAGGGACTAGCGGGAGGAATGAGCAGTTCTTC
TRBJ1-5 | TRBV6-6 | . | . | CASSYGRNQPQHF | TGTGCCAGCAGTTACGGGCGGAATCAGCCCCAGCATTTT
TRBJ2-7 | TRBV5-5 | . | . | CASSLLGSSYEQYF | TGTGCCAGCAGCTTGTTGGGCAGTTCCTACGAGCAGTACTTC
TRBJ2-3 | TRBV5-1 | . | . | CASSPLRDTDTQYF | TGCGCCAGCAGCCCTCTCAGGGACACAGATACGCAGTATTTT
TRBJ1-2 | TRBV18 | . | . | CASSPNYKDGYTF | TGTGCCAGCTCACCCAATTACAAGGATGGCTACACCTTC
TRBJ2-5 | TRBV5-6 | TRBD1 | . | CASSPRTGRIQETQYF | TGTGCCAGCAGCCCCCGGACAGGGAGAATCCAAGAGACCCAGTACTTC
TRBJ2-6 | TRBV5-8 | TRBD1 | . | CASSLSWGQQVSSGANVLTF | TGTGCCAGCAGCTTGAGCTGGGGACAGCAAGTTAGCTCTGGGGCCAACGTCCTGACTTTC
TRBJ1-2 | TRBV29-1 | . | once | CSVARPDGSNYGYTF | TGCAGCGTAGCGCGCCCGGACGGTTCTAACTATGGCTACACCTTC
TRBJ1-2 | TRBV7-9 | . | . | CASSSGGRLYGYTF | TGTGCCAGCAGCTCCGGAGGACGCCTCTATGGCTACACCTTC
TRBJ2-5 | TRBV5-1 | . | . | CASSFVPGYQETQYF | TGCGCCAGCAGCTTTGTACCGGGTTACCAAGAGACCCAGTACTTC
TRBJ1-6 | TRBV6-1 | . | . | CASSVGSIDSPLHF | TGTGCCAGCAGTGTAGGAAGTATAGATTCACCCCTCCACTTT
TRBJ2-5 | TRBV5-4 | TRBD1 | . | CASGSGSGGVETQYF | TGTGCCAGCGGGTCTGGGTCAGGGGGCGTTGAGACCCAGTACTTC
TRBJ1-2 | TRBV4-1 | . | once | CASSQENTPAGPYGYTF | TGCGCCAGCAGCCAAGAAAATACGCCCGCCGGTCCGTATGGCTACACCTTC
TRBJ2-2 | TRBV4-3 | TRBD2 | . | CASSQEPSGSSTGELFF | TGCGCCAGCAGCCAAGAGCCTAGCGGGAGTAGCACCGGGGAGCTGTTTTTT
TRBJ1-1 | TRBV12-1 | . | . | CASLRWDSTDEAFF | TGTGCCAGCCTACGCTGGGACAGCACCGATGAAGCTTTCTTT
TRBJ1-1 | TRBV6-1 | . | . | CASSEEWTEAFF | TGTGCCAGCAGTGAAGAATGGACTGAAGCTTTCTTT
TRBJ2-5 | TRBV7-9 | TRBD1 | once | CASSLAQGQGEETQYF | TGTGCCAGCAGCTTAGCGCAGGGACAGGGAGAAGAGACCCAGTACTTC
TRBJ2-2 | TRBV7-6 | . | . | CASSLFVGTGELFF | TGTGCCAGCAGCTTATTCGTTGGCACCGGGGAGCTGTTTTTT
TRBJ2-3 | TRBV5-5 | . | . | CASSLEWGIGSTDTQYF | TGTGCCAGCAGCTTGGAGTGGGGGATTGGTAGCACAGATACGCAGTATTTT
TRBJ2-1 | TRBV28 | . | . | CASSFSGVGEQFF | TGTGCCAGCAGTTTTTCGGGTGTTGGAGAGCAGTTCTTC
TRBJ1-1 | TRBV30 | . | . | CAWSPFVGVAEAFF | TGTGCCTGGAGCCCTTTTGTAGGCGTCGCTGAAGCTTTCTTT
TRBJ1-4 | TRBV5-4 | TRBD1 | . | CASSFGQGTNEKLFF | TGTGCCAGCAGTTTCGGACAGGGGACTAATGAAAAACTGTTTTTT
TRBJ2-7 | TRBV2 | TRBD2 | . | CASSEWDWRGDEQYF | TGTGCCAGCAGTGAATGGGACTGGCGGGGGGACGAGCAGTACTTC
TRBJ1-2 | TRBV7-2 | TRBD1 | . | CASSLGQGAFYGYTF | TGTGCCAGCAGCTTAGGCCAGGGGGCATTCTATGGCTACACCTTC
TRBJ2-7 | TRBV10-3 | . | once | CAISDSPGDEQYF | TGTGCCATCAGTGATTCCCCCGGGGACGAGCAGTACTTC
TRBJ2-5 | TRBV10-3 | TRBD2 | . | CAISDGSGAQGTQYF | TGTGCCATCAGTGATGGTAGCGGGGCCCAGGGGACCCAGTACTTC
TRBJ1-3 | TRBV2 | . | . | CASSPGVSGNTIYF | TGTGCCAGCAGTCCGGGGGTCTCTGGAAACACCATATATTTT
TRBJ2-7 | TRBV10-2 | TRBD2 | . | CASSGLAGGLDYEQYF | TGCGCCAGCAGCGGGCTAGCGGGAGGGTTGGACTACGAGCAGTACTTC
TRBJ1-5 | TRBV6-4 | . | . | CASSDLFGQPQHF | TGTGCCAGCAGTGATTTGTTTGGTCAGCCCCAGCATTTT
TRBJ2-1 | TRBV7-7 | TRBD2 | . | CASSQGLADNEQFF | TGTGCTAGCAGCCAAGGACTAGCGGACAATGAGCAGTTCTTC
TRBJ2-5 | TRBV6-5 | TRBD2 | . | CASTPLAKKETQYF | TGTGCCAGCACCCCACTAGCGAAGAAGGAGACCCAGTACTTC
TRBJ2-1 | TRBV14 | . | . | CASSQENKAGHVRAEFF | TGTGCCAGCAGCCAAGAGAACAAAGCGGGCCACGTCCGCGCAGAGTTCTTC
TRBJ1-4 | TRBV30 | TRBD1 | . | CAWNANRDRGREKLFF | TGTGCCTGGAACGCAAACCGGGACAGGGGGCGTGAAAAACTGTTTTTT
TRBJ2-2 | TRBV2 | . | . | CASSERARGSGELFF | TGTGCCAGCAGCGAAAGGGCCAGGGGTTCCGGGGAGCTGTTTTTT
TRBJ2-1 | TRBV9 | . | . | CASSGMGSGTTTYNEQFF | TGTGCCAGCAGCGGCATGGGTTCCGGGACAACTACCTACAATGAGCAGTTCTTC
TRBJ1-2 | TRBV10-3 | TRBD1 | once | CASTTSRDRRYGYTF | TGTGCCAGCACCACCTCCCGGGACAGGCGTTATGGCTACACCTTC
TRBJ2-6 | TRBV28 | TRBD1 | . | CASSRPGQGTFGANVLTF | TGTGCCAGCAGCCGTCCCGGACAGGGTACTTTTGGGGCCAACGTCCTGACTTTC
TRBJ2-2 | TRBV7-3 | . | . | CASSLGASAGELFF | TGTGCCAGCAGCTTAGGGGCTTCGGCCGGGGAGCTGTTTTTT
TRBJ2-2 | TRBV5-1 | TRBD1 | . | CASSPRVRTGGSGELFF | TGCGCCAGCAGCCCTCGGGTCCGGACAGGGGGCTCCGGGGAGCTGTTTTTT
TRBJ2-1 | TRBV28 | TRBD2 | . | CASSLALAGPSYNEQFF | TGTGCCAGCAGTTTAGCCCTAGCGGGGCCTTCCTACAATGAGCAGTTCTTC
TRBJ2-3 | TRBV4-2 | TRBD2 | . | CASSQHGEGSTDTQYF | TGTGCCAGCAGCCAACACGGGGAGGGGAGCACAGATACGCAGTATTTT
TRBJ2-3 | TRBV6-6 | . | . | CASKGSHTDTQYF | TGTGCCAGCAAGGGGTCCCACACAGATACGCAGTATTTT